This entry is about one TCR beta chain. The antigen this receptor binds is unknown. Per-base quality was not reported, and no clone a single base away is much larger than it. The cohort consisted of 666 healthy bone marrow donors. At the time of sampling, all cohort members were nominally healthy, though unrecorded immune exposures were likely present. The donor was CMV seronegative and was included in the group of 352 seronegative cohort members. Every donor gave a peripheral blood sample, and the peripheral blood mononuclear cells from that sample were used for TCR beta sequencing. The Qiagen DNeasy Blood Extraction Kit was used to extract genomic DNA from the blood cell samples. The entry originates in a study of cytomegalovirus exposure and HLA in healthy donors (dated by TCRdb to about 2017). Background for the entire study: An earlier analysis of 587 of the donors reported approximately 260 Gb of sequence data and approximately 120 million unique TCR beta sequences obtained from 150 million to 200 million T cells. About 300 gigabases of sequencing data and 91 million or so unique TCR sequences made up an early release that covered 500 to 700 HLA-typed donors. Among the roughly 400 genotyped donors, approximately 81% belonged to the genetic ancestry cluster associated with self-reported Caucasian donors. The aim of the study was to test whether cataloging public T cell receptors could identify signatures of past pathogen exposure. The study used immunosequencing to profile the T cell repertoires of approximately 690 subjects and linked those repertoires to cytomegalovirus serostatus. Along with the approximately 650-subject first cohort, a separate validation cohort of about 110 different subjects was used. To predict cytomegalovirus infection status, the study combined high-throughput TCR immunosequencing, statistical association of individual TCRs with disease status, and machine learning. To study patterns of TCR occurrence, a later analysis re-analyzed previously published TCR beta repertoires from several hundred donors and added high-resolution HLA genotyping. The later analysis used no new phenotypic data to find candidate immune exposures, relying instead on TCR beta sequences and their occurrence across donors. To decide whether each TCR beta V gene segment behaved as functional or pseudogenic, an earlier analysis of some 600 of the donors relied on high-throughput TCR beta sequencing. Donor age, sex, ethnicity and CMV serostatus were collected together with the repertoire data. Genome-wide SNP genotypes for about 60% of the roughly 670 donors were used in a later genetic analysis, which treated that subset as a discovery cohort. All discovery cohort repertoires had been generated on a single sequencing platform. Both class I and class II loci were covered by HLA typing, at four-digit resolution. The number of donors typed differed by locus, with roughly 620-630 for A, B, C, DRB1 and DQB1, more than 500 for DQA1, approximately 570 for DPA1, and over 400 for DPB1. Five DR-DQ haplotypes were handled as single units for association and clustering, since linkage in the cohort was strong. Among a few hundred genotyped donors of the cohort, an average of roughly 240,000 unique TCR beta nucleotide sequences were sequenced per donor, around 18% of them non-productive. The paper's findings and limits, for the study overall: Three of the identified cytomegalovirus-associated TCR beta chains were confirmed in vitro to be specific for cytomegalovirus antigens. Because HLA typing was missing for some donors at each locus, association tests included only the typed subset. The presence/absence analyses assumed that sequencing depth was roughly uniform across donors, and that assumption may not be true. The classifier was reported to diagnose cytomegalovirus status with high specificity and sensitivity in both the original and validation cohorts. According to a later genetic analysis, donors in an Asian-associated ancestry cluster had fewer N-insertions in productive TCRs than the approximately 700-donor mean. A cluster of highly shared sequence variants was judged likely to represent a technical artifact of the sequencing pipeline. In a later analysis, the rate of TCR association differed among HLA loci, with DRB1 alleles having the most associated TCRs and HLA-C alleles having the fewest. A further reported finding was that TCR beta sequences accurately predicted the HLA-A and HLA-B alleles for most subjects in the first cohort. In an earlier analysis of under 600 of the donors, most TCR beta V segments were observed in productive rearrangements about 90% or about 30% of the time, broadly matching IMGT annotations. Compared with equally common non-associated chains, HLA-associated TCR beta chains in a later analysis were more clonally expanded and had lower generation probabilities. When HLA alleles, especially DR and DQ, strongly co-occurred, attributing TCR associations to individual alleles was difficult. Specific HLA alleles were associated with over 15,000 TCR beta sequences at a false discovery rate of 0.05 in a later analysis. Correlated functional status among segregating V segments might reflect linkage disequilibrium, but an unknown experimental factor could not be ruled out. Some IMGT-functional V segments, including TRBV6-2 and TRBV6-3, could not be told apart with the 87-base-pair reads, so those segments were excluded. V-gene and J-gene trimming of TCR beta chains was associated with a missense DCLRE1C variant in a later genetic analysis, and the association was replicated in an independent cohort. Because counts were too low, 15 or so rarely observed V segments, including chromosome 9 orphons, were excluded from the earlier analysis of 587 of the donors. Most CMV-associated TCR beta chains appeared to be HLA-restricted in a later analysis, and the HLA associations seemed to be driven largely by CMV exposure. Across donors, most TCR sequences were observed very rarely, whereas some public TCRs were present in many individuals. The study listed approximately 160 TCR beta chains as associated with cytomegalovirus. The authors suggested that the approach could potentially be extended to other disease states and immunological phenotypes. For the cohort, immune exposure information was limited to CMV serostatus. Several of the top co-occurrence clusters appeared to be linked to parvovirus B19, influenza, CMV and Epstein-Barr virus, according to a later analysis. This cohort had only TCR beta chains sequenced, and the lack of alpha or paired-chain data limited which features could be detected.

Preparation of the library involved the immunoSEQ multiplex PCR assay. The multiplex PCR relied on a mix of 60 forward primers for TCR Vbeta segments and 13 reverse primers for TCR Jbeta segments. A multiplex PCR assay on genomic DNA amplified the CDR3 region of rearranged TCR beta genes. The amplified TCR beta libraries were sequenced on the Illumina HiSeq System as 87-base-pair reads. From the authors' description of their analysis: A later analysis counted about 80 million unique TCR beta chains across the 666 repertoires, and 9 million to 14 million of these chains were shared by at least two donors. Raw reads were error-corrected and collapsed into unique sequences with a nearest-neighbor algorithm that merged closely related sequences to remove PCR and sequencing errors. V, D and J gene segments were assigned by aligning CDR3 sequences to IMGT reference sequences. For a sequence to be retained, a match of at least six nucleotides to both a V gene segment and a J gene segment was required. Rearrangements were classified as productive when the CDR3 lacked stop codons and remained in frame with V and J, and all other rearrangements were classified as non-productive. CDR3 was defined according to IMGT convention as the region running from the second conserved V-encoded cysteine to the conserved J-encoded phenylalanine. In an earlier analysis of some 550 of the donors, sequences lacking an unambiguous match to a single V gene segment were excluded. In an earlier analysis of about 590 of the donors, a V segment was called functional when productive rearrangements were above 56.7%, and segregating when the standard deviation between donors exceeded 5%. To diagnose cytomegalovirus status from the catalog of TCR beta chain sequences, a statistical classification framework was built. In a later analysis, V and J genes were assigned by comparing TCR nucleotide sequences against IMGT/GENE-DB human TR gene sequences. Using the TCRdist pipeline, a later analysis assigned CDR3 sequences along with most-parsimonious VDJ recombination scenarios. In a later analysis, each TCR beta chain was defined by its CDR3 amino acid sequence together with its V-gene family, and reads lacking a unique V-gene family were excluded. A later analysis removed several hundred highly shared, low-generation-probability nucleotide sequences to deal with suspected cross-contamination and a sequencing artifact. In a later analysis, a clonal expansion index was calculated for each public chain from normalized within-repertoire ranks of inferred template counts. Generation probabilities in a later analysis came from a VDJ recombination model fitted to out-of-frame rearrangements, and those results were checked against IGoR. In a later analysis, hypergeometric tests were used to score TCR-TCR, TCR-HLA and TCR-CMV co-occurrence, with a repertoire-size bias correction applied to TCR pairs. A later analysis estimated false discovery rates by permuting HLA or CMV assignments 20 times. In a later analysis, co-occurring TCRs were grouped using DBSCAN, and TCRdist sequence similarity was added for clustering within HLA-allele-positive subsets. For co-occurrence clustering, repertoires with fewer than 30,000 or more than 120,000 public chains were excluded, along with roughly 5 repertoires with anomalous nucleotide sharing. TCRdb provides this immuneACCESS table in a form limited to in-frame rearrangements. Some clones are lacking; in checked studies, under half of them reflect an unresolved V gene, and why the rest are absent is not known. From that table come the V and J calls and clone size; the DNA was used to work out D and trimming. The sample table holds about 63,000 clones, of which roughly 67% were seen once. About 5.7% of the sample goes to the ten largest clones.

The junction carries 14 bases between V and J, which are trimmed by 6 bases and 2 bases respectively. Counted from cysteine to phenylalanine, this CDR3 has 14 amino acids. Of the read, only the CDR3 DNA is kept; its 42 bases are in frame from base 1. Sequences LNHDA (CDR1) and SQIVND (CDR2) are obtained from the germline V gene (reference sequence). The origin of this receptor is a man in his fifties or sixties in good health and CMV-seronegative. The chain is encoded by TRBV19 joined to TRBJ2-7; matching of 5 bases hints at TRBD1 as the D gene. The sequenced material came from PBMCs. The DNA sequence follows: TGTGCCAGTAGCAAGACAGCCGCAACCTACGAGCAGTACTTC. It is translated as CASSKTAATYEQYF.